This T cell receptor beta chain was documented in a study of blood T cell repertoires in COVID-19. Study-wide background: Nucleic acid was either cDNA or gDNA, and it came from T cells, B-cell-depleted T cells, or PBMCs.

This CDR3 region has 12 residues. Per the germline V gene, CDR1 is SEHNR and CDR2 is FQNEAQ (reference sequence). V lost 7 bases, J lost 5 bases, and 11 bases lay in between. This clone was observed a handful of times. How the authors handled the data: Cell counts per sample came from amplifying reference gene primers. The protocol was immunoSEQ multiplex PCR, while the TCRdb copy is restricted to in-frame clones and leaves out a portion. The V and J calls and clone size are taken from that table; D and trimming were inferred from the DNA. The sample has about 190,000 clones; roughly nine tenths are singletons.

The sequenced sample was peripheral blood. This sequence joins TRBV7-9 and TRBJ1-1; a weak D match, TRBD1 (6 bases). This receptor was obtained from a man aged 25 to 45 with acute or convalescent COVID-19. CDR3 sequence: CASTFRGTEAFF. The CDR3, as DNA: TGTGCCAGCACCTTCAGGGGTACTGAAGCTTTCTTT.